Listed below are T cell receptor beta chains from one sample, sequenced in a study of PD-L1 blockade in urothelial cancer. Some clones are missing from TCRdb's copy, which holds only in-frame ones; the method was immunoSEQ multiplex PCR. The sample consists of more than 65,000 clones, about 90% of them appearing once. This specimen consisted of PBMCs, obtained around atezolizumab (anti-PD-L1) treatment. All receptors come from a woman between 65 and 79 years old with urothelial cancer. Each CDR3 is given without its conserved first and last residue. Size is stated for part of the rows, as once, few or many counts, or as a class when the clone is expanded.

j_call: TRBJ1-2; v_call: TRBV11-2; clone_size: -; cdr3_aa: ASSFGTGDLDGYT
j_call: TRBJ2-3; v_call: TRBV19; clone_size: -; cdr3_aa: ASRQGASVTDTQY
j_call: TRBJ2-3; v_call: TRBV4-3; clone_size: -; cdr3_aa: ASSQRLAGGPTATDTQY
j_call: TRBJ1-1; v_call: TRBV5-1; clone_size: few; cdr3_aa: ASSAGQGGTEAF
j_call: TRBJ1-1; v_call: TRBV5-8; clone_size: -; cdr3_aa: ASSLLGQGTEAF
j_call: TRBJ2-2; v_call: TRBV27; clone_size: -; cdr3_aa: ASSPQGAGELF
j_call: TRBJ2-3; v_call: TRBV27; clone_size: -; cdr3_aa: ASSLWSGLAGQDTQY
j_call: TRBJ2-1; v_call: TRBV30; clone_size: -; cdr3_aa: AWSAIGTQEQF
j_call: TRBJ2-2; v_call: TRBV5-1; clone_size: -; cdr3_aa: ASSRGGAGTGELF
j_call: TRBJ1-6; v_call: TRBV7-2; clone_size: -; cdr3_aa: ASSSTGLNSPLH
j_call: TRBJ1-5; v_call: TRBV7-9; clone_size: -; cdr3_aa: ASSLAGGAAGRYQPQH
j_call: TRBJ2-7; v_call: TRBV11-2; clone_size: -; cdr3_aa: ASSPGQGASYEQY
j_call: TRBJ1-1; v_call: TRBV4-2; clone_size: once; cdr3_aa: ASSEDTYRALGAF
j_call: TRBJ2-6; v_call: TRBV7-3; clone_size: -; cdr3_aa: ASSPGTSGNSGANVLT
j_call: TRBJ1-1; v_call: TRBV7-8; clone_size: -; cdr3_aa: ASSGMYRVGTEAF
j_call: TRBJ2-1; v_call: TRBV25-1; clone_size: few; cdr3_aa: ASSPRLASYEQF
j_call: TRBJ2-2; v_call: TRBV5-6; clone_size: -; cdr3_aa: ASSDRQGEGTGELF
j_call: TRBJ1-5; v_call: TRBV6-1; clone_size: -; cdr3_aa: ASSDAGNQPQH
j_call: TRBJ1-2; v_call: TRBV18; clone_size: -; cdr3_aa: ASSPGQGVDYGYT
j_call: TRBJ2-5; v_call: TRBV7-2; clone_size: -; cdr3_aa: ASSPRLGRRETQY
j_call: TRBJ2-2; v_call: TRBV9; clone_size: -; cdr3_aa: ASSTVTGELF
j_call: TRBJ2-3; v_call: TRBV29-1; clone_size: -; cdr3_aa: SVVAQNRTDTQY
j_call: TRBJ2-1; v_call: TRBV7-9; clone_size: -; cdr3_aa: ASSYKYNEQF
j_call: TRBJ1-2; v_call: TRBV6-1; clone_size: -; cdr3_aa: ASSDALSYGYT
j_call: TRBJ2-1; v_call: TRBV28; clone_size: -; cdr3_aa: ASERGSAYNEQF